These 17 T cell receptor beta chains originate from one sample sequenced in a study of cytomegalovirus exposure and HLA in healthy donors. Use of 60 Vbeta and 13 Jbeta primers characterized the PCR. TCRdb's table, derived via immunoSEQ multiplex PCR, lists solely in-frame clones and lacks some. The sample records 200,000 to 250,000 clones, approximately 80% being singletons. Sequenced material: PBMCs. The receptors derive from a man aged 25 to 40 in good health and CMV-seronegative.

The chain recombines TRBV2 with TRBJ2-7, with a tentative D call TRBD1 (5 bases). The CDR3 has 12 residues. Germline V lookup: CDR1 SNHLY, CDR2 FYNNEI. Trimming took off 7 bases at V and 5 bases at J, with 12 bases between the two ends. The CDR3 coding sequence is TGTGCCAGCACCCAAGGGGCCGACGAGCAGTACTTC. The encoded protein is CASTQGADEQYF.

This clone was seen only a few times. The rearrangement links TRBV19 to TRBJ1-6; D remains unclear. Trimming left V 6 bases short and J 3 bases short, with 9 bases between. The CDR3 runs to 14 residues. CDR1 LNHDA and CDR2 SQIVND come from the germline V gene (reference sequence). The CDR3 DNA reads TGTGCCAGTAGCATGAGGCTCTATAATTCACCCCTCCACTTT. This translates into CASSMRLYNSPLHF.

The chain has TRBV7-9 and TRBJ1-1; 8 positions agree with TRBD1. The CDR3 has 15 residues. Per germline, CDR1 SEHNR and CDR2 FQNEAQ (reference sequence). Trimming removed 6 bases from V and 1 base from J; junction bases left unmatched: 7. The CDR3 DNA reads TGTGCCAGCAGTTGGACAGGGACCCCGAACACTGAAGCTTTCTTT. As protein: CASSWTGTPNTEAFF.

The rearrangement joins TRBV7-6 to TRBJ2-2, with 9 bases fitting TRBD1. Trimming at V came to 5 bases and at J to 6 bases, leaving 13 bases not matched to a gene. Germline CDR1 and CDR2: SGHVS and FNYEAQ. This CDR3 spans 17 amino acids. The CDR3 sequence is CASSHNRGPLGPGELFF. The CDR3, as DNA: TGTGCCAGCAGCCACAACAGGGGGCCTCTTGGACCCGGGGAGCTGTTTTTT. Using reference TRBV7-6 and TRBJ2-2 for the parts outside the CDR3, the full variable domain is GAGVSQSPRYKVTKRGQDVALRCDPISGHVSLYWYRQALGQGPEFLTYFNYEAQQDKSGLPNDRFSAERPEGSISTLTIQRTEQRDSAMYRCASSHNRGPLGPGELFFGEGSRLTVL.

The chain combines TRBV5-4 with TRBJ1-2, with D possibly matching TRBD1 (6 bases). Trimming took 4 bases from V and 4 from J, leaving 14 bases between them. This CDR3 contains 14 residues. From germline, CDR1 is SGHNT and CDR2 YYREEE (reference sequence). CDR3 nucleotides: TGTGCCAGCAGCCTCCGAGACAGGTTCTATGGCTACACCTTC. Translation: CASSLRDRFYGYTF.

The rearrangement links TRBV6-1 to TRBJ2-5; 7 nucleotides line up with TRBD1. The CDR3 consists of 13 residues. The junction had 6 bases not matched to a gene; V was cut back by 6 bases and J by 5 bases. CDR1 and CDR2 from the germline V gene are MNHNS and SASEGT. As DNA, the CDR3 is TGTGCCAGCAGCCAGGACAGGCGGGAGACCCAGTACTTC. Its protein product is CASSQDRRETQYF.

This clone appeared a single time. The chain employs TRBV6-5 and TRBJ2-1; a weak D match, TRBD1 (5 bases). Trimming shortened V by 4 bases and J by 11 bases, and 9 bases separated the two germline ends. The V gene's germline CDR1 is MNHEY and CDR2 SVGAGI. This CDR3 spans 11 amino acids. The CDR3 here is CASSSGNQQFF. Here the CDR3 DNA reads TGTGCCAGCAGTTCAGGGAATCAGCAGTTCTTC.

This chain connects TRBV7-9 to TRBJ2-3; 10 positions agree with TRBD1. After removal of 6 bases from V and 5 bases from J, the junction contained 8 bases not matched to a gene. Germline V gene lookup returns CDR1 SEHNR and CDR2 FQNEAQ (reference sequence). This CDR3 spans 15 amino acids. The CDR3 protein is CASRSDRGRVDTQYF. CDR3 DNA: TGTGCCAGCAGAAGTGACAGGGGGCGCGTAGATACGCAGTATTTT. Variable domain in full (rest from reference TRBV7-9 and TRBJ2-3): DTGVSQNPRHKITKRGQNVTFRCDPISEHNRLYWYRQTLGQGPEFLTYFQNEAQLEKSRLLSDRFSAERPKGSFSTLEIQRTEQGDSAMYLCASRSDRGRVDTQYFGPGTRLTVL.

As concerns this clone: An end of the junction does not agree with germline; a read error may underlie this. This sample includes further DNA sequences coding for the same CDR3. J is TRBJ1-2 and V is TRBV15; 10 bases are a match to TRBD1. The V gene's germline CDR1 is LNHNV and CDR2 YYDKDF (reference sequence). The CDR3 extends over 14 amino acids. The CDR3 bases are TGCGCCACCAGTGAGACAGGGGGCGGCTATGGCTACACCTTC. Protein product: CATSETGGGYGYTF.

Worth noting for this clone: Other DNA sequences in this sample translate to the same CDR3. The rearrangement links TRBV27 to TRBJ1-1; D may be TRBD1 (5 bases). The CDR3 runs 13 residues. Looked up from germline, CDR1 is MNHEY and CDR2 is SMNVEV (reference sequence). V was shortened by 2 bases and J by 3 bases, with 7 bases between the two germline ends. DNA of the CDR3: TGTGCCAGCAGTTTAGGGGGGGACACTGAAGCTTTCTTT. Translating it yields CASSLGGDTEAFF.

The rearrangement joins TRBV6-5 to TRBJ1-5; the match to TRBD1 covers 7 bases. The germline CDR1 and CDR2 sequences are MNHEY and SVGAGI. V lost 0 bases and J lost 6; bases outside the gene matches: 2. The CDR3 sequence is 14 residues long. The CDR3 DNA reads TGTGCCAGCAGTTACTCTGAGGGGGCTCAGCCCCAGCATTTT. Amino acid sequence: CASSYSEGAQPQHF.

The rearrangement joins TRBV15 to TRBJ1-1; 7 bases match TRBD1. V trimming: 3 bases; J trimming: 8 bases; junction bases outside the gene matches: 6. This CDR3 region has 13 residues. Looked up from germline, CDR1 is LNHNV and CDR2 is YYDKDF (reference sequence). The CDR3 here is CATSRDDRAEAFF. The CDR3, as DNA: TGTGCCACCAGCAGGGACGACAGGGCCGAAGCTTTCTTT.

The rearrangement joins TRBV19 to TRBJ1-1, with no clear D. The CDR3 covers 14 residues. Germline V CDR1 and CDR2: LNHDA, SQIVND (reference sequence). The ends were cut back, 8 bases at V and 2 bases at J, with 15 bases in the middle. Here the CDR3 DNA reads TGTGCCAGTTCTAGGTATAGCTCCAACACTGAAGCTTTCTTT. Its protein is CASSRYSSNTEAFF.

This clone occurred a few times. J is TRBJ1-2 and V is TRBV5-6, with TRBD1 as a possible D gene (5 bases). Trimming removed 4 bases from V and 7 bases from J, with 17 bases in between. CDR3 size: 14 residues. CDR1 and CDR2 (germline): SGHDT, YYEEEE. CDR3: CASSQQAFPLGYTF. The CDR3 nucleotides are TGTGCCAGCAGCCAACAGGCCTTCCCCCTTGGCTACACCTTC.

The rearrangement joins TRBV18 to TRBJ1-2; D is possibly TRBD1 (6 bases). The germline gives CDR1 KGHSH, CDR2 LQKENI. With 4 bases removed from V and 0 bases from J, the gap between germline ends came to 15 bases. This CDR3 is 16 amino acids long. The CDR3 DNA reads TGTGCCAGCTCACTAAAACAGGGCCAGACTAACTATGGCTACACCTTC. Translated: CASSLKQGQTNYGYTF.

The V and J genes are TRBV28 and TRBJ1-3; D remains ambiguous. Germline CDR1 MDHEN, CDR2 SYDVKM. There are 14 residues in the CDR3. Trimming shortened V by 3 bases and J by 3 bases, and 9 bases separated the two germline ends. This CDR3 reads CASSFRGYGNTIYF. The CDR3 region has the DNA TGTGCCAGCAGTTTTCGAGGGTATGGAAACACCATATATTTT. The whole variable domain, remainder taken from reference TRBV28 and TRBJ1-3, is DVKVTQSSRYLVKRTGEKVFLECVQDMDHENMFWYRQDPGLGLRLIYFSYDVKMKEKGDIPEGYSVSREKKERFSLILESASTNQTSMYLCASSFRGYGNTIYFGEGSWLTVV.

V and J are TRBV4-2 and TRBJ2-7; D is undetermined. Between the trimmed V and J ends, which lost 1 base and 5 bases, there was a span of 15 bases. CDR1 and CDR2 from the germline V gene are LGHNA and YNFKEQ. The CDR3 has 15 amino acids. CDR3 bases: TGTGCCAGCAGCCAAGCAATCAGTTATCTCCACGAGCAGTACTTC. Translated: CASSQAISYLHEQYF.